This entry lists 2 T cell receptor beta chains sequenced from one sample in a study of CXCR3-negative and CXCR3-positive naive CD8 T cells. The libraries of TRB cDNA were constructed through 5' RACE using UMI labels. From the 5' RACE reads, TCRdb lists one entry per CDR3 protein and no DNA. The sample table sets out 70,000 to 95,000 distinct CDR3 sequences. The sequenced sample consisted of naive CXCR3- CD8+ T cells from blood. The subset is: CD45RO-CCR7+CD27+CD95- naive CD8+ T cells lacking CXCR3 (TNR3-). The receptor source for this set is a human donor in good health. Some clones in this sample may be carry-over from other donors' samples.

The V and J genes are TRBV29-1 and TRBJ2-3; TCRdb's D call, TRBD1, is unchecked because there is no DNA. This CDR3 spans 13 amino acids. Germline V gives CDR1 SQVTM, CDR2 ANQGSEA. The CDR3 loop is CSVTGTGTDTQYF.

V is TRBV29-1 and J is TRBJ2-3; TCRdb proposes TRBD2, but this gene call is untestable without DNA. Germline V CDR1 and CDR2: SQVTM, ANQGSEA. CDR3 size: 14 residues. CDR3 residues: CSVLWTSGTDTQYF.